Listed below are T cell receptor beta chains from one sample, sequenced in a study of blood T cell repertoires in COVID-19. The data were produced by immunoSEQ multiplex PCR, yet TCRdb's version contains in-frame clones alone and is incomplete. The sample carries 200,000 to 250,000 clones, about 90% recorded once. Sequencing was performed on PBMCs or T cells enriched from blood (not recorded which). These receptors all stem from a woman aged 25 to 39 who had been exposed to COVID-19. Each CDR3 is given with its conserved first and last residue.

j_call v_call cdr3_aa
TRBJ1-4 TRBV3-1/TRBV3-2 CASSQSPGVNEKLFF
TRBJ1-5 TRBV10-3 CAISASGGGDGYQPQHF
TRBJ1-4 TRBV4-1 CASSRTPTGTGTEKLFF
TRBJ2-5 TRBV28 CASRVAGESVETQYF
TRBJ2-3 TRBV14 CASSRRLAGNTDTQYF
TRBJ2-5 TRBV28 CASSSSGRQTQYF
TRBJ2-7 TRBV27 CASSSRTGRHEQYF
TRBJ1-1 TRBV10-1 CASSDHHEGTEAFF
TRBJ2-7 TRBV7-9 CASSPGLAHTYEQYF
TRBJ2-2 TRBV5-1 CASSFPTGELFF
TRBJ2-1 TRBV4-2 CASSPRREGLNEQFF
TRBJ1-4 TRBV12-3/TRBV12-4 CASSPLREKLFF
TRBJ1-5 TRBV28 CASSRPGPRQGQPQHF
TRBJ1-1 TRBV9 CASSPEQGVGTEAFF
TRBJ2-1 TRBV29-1 CSVVSVYNEQFF
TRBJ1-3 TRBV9 CASSVDEPRSGNTIYF
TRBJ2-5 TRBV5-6 CASSFRTSGSQKTQYF
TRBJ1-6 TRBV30 CAWSSGRVAYNSPLHF
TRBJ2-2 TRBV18 CASSPYPGTGELFF
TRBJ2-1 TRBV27 CASSLSTGGFNEQFF
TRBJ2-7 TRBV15 CATSRNPGTVSYEQYF
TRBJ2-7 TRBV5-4 CASSLLGQGLSYEQYF
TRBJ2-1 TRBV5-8 CASSYMGTSGRTLNEQFF
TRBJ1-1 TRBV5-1 CASSLGQSAEAFF
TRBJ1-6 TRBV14 CASSQGWRQNSPLHF
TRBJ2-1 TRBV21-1 CASSSGTSGYNEQFF
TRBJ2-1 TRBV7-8 CASSLGLAGGLSSYNEQFF
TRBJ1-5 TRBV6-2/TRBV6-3 CASSPARDTDSNQPQHF
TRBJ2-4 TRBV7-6 CASSSGGKNIQYF
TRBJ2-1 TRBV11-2 CASINTIHEQFF
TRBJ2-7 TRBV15 CATSRTGSSYEQYF
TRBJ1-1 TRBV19 CASSIGGNTEAFF
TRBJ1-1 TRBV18 CASSPYDGGTEAFF
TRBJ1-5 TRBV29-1 CSVVTGNNQPQHF
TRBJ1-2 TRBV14 CASSQFGGRHGYTF
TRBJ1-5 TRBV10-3 CAISAGQGINQPQHF
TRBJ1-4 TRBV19 CASSTSAATNEKLFF
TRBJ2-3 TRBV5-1 CASSLALAFDTQYF
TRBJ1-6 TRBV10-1 CASSAGTENSPLHF
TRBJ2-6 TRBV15 CATSSRGSGANVLTF
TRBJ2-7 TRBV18 CASSPLPPIAGGGDEQYF
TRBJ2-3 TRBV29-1 CSVEDPRGADTQYF
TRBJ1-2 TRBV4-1 CASSQDSGQSNNYGYTF
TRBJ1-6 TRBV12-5 CASGASSGIGSPLHF
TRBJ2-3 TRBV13 CASSKTPGLADPDTQYF
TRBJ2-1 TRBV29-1 CSVSGMSGEQFF
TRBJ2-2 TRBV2 CASSVFGRADTGELFF
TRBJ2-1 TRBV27 CASRGTSGYYNEQFF
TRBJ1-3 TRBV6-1 CASSESIRGSGNTIYF
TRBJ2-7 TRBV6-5 CASSYGDTYEQYF
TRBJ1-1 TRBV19 CASSIGRSTEAFF
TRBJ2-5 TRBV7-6 CASSPSSAGGTTQYF
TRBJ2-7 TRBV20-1 CSARDIYEQYF
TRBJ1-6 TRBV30 CAWSMSSYNSPLHF
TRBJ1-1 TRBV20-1 CSAKQNTEAFF
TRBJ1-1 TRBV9 CASSDRQTLNTEAFF
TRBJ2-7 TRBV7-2 CASSLAASGIPYEQYF
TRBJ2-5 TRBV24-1 CATSDPPGGEETQYF
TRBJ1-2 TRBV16 CASSRLRGEGYTF